Listed below are T cell receptor beta chains from one sample, sequenced in a study of CD4 T cell repertoires in COVID-19. Clones were read by immunoSEQ multiplex PCR, and TCRdb kept only the in-frame ones, dropping some. The data show about 75,000 clones, around four fifths seen once. The starting material was CD4+ T cells from peripheral blood, obtained after recovery from COVID-19. All receptors come from a human donor who had COVID-19. Each CDR3 is given with its conserved first and last residue. The D gene is left open where the match is weak. Some rows have no size entry. The others give once, few or many, or a class for an expanded clone.

size,V,D,J,CDR3,DNA
-,TRBV7-9,-,TRBJ2-7,CASSRREGDGRYF,TGTGCCAGCAGCCGAAGGGAGGGGGACGGCCGATACTTC
-,TRBV7-9,TRBD2,TRBJ2-7,CASSCRLAVTISCEQYF,TGTGCCAGCAGCTGCAGACTAGCGGTTACCATCTCTTGCGAGCAGTACTTC
-,TRBV5-5,TRBD1,TRBJ1-2,CASSWDRGSGGYTF,TGTGCCAGCAGCTGGGACAGGGGATCGGGAGGCTACACCTTC
-,TRBV7-9,-,TRBJ1-4,CASSLTLTGGTTNEKLFF,TGTGCCAGCAGCCTCACGCTGACGGGGGGAACAACTAATGAAAAACTGTTTTTT
once,TRBV5-1,-,TRBJ2-1,CASSLAAGWGNEQFF,TGCGCCAGCAGCTTGGCCGCGGGTTGGGGGAATGAGCAGTTCTTC
-,TRBV29-1,-,TRBJ2-3,CSVDSAPLVTQYF,TGCAGCGTTGACTCGGCCCCATTGGTCACGCAGTATTTT
-,TRBV3-1/TRBV3-2,-,TRBJ2-5,CASSHRERGGETQYF,TGTGCCAGCAGCCATCGGGAGCGAGGGGGAGAGACCCAGTACTTC
-,TRBV7-9,TRBD1,TRBJ1-2,CASSLLGQGFSLLEGYTF,TGTGCCAGCAGCTTATTGGGACAGGGGTTTTCCCTCCTGGAAGGCTACACCTTC
-,TRBV6-5,-,TRBJ1-5,CASSFIVGGNQPQHF,TGTGCCAGCAGTTTCATAGTGGGGGGCAATCAGCCCCAGCATTTT
-,TRBV7-9,-,TRBJ1-1,CASSLDSGIPEAFF,TGTGCCAGCAGCTTAGACTCAGGGATTCCTGAAGCTTTCTTT
-,TRBV2,TRBD2,TRBJ2-1,CASSKWTSGRYNEQFF,TGTGCCAGCAGTAAATGGACTAGCGGGCGATACAATGAGCAGTTCTTC
once,TRBV12-3/TRBV12-4,TRBD2,TRBJ2-7,CASGGGTEQYF,TGTGCCAGCGGCGGGGGGACAGAGCAGTACTTC
-,TRBV19,TRBD2,TRBJ2-4,CASSEGTGGNIQYF,TGTGCCAGTAGTGAAGGGACGGGGGGGAACATTCAGTACTTC
-,TRBV21-1,-,TRBJ1-2,CASSKEWGTVVLMGGYTF,TGTGCCAGCAGCAAAGAATGGGGGACAGTCGTTCTCATGGGTGGCTACACCTTC
-,TRBV4-1,-,TRBJ2-2,CASSQDPTPRYTGELFF,TGCGCCAGCAGCCAAGACCCGACACCCCGATACACCGGGGAGCTGTTTTTT
-,TRBV15,-,TRBJ1-5,CATSTLTGMQDRNQPQHF,TGTGCCACCAGCACCTTAACAGGGATGCAGGATCGCAATCAGCCCCAGCATTTT
-,TRBV2,-,TRBJ2-1,CASSEASPGRNSYNEQFF,TGTGCCAGCAGTGAAGCATCCCCTGGAAGAAACTCCTACAATGAGCAGTTCTTC
-,TRBV18,TRBD1,TRBJ2-7,CASSPDRDDYEQYF,TGTGCCAGCTCACCTGACAGGGATGACTACGAGCAGTACTTC